One T cell receptor beta chain is described in this entry. CDR3 length equals 16 residues. Germline trimming cut 5 bases from V and 7 bases from J; bases unmatched to any gene: 8. Looked up from germline, CDR1 is LGHDT and CDR2 is YNNKEL (reference sequence). Using immunoSEQ multiplex PCR, the repertoire was profiled, and TCRdb retains in-frame clones only, with some absent. Of about 110,000 clones listed, about 89% are singletons. This sample was included in a study of blood T cell repertoires in COVID-19. The TCR sequence derives from a woman in her twenties or thirties with acute or convalescent COVID-19. The chain employs TRBV3-1 (or the pseudogene TRBV3-2) and TRBJ2-1; 13 bases match TRBD2. Specimen: peripheral blood. The CDR3 DNA reads TGTGCCAGCAGCTTGCCGGGACTAGCGGGGAGGAATGAGCAGTTCTTC. Protein: CASSLPGLAGRNEQFF.